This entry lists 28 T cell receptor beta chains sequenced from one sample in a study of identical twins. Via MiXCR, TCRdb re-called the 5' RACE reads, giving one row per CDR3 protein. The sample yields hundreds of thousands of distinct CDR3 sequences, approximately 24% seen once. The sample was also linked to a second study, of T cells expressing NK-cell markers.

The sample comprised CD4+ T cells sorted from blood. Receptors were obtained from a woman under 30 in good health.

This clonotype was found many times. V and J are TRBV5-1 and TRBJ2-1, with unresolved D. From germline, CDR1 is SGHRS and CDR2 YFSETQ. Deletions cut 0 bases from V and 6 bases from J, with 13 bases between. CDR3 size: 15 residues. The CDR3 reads CASSLAASWGNEQFF. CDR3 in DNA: TGCGCCAGCAGCTTGGCAGCTAGTTGGGGCAATGAGCAGTTCTTC.

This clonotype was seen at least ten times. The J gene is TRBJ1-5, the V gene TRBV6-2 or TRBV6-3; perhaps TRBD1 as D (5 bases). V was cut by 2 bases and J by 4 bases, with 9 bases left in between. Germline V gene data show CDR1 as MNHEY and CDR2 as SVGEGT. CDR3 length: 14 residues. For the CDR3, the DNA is TGTGCCAGCAGTTACGGGGGAGGGAATCAGCCCCAGCATTTT. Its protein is CASSYGGGNQPQHF.

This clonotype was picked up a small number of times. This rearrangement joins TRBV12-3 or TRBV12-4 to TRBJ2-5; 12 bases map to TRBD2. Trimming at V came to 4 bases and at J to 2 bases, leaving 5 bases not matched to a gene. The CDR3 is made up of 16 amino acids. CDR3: CASSSSSGGAQETQYF. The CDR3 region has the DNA TGTGCCAGCAGTTCCTCTAGCGGGGGGGCACAAGAGACCCAGTACTTC.

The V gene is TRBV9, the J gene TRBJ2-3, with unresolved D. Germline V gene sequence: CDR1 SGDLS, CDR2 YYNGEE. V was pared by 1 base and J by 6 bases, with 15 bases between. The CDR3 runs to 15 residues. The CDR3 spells CASSVTPASPDTQYF. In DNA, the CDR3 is TGTGCCAGCAGCGTAACCCCGGCTAGTCCTGATACGCAGTATTTT. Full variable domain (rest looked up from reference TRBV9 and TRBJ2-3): DSGVTQTPKHLITATGQRVTLRCSPRSGDLSVYWYQQSLDQGLQFLIQYYNGEERAKGNILERFSAQQFPDLHSELNLSSLELGDSALYFCASSVTPASPDTQYFGPGTRLTVL.

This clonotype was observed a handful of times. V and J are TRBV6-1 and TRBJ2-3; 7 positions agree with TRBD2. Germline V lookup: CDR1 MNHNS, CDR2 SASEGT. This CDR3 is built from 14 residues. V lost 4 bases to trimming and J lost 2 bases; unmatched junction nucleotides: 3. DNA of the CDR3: TGTGCCAGCAGTGTCGGGGGGTACACAGATACGCAGTATTTT. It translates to CASSVGGYTDTQYF.

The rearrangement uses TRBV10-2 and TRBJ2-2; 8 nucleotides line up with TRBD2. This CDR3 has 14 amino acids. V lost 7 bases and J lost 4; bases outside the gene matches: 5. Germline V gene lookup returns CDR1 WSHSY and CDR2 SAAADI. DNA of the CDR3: TGCGCCAGCATAGGACTAGCCGTCACCGGGGAGCTGTTTTTT. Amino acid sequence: CASIGLAVTGELFF.

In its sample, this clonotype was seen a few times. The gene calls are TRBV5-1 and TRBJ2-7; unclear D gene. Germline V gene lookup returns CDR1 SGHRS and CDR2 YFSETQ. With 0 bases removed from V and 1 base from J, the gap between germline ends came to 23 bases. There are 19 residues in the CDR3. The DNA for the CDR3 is TGCGCCAGCAGCTTGGAGCTGGGGATCCCCGAATTCGTATCCTACGAGCAGTACTTC. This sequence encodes CASSLELGIPEFVSYEQYF. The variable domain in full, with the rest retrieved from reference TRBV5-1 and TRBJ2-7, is KAGVTQTPRYLIKTRGQQVTLSCSPISGHRSVSWYQQTPGQGLQFLFEYFSETQRNKGNFPGRFSGRQFSNSRSEMNVSTLELGDSALYLCASSLELGIPEFVSYEQYFGPGTRLTVT.

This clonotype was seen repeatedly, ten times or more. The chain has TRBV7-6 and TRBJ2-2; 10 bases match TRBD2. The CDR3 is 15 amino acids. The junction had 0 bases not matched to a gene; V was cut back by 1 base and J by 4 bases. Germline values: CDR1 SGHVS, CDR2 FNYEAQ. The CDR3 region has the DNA TGTGCCAGCAGCTTAGTAGCGGGAGGCACCGGGGAGCTGTTTTTT. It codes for CASSLVAGGTGELFF.

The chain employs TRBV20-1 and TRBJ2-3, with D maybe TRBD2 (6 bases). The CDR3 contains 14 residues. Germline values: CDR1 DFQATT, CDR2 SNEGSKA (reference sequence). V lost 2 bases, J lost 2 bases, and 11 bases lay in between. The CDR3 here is CSARLSGYTDTQYF. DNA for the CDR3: TGCAGTGCTAGACTTAGCGGCTACACAGATACGCAGTATTTT.

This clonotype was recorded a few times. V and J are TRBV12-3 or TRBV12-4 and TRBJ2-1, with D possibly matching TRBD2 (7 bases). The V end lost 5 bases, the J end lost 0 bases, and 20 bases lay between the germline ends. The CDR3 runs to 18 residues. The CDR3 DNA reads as TGTGCCAGCAGTCCACCCCGGGGGGCCTACAGCTCCTACAATGAGCAGTTCTTC. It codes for CASSPPRGAYSSYNEQFF.

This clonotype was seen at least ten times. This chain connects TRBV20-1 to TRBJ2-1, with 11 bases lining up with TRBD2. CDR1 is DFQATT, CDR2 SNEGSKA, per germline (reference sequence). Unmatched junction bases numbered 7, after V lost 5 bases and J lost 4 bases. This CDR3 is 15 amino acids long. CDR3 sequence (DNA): TGCAGTGCTTTCCCCACTAGCGGGAGATACAATGAGCAGTTCTTC. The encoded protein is CSAFPTSGRYNEQFF.

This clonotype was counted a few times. Written as DNA, the CDR3 is TGCGCCAGCAGCTTGACAGGGGTATCCCGTTCCTACGAGCAGTACTTC. It codes for CASSLTGVSRSYEQYF. This chain connects TRBV5-1 to TRBJ2-7; 7 positions match TRBD1. The CDR3 totals 16 residues. Trimming cost V 1 base and J 1 base; bases outside gene matches: 8. In germline, CDR1 is SGHRS, CDR2 YFSETQ.

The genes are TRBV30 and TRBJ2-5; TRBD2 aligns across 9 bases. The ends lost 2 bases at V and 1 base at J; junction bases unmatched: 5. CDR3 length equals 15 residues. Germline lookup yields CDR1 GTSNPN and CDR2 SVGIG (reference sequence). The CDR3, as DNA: TGTGCCTGGAGTCAGGGACTAGCCTCCCAAGAGACCCAGTACTTC. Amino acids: CAWSQGLASQETQYF.

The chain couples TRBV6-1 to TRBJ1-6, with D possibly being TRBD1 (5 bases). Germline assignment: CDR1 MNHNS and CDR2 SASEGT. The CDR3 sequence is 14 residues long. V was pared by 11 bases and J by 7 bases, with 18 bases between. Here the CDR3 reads CAAGRGPPNSPLHF. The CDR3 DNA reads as TGTGCCGCTGGGAGGGGACCGCCAAATTCACCCCTCCACTTT.

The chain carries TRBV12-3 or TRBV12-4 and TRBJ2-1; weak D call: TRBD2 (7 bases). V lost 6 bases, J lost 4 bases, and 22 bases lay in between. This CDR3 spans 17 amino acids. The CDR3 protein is CASSNPWGGGNYNEQFF. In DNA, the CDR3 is TGTGCCAGCAGCAATCCTTGGGGGGGGGGCAATTACAATGAGCAGTTCTTC.

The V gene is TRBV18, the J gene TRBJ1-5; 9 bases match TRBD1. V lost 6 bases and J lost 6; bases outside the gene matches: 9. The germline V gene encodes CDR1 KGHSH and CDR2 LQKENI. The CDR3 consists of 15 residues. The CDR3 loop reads CASSQDRGDGQPQHF. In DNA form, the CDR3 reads TGTGCCAGCTCCCAGGACAGGGGAGATGGTCAGCCCCAGCATTTT.

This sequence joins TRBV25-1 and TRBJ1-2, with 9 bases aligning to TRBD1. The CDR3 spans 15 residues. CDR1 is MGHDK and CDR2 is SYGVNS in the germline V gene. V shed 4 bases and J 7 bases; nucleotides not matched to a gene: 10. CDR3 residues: CASSALNRDRAGYTF. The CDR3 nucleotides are TGTGCCAGCAGTGCCCTCAACCGGGACAGGGCTGGCTACACCTTC.

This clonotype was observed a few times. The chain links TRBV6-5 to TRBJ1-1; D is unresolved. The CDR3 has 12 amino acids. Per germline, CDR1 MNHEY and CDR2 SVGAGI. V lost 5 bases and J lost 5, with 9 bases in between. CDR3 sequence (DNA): TGTGCCAGCAGTGAGAGGAGGACTGAAGCTTTCTTT. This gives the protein CASSERRTEAFF.

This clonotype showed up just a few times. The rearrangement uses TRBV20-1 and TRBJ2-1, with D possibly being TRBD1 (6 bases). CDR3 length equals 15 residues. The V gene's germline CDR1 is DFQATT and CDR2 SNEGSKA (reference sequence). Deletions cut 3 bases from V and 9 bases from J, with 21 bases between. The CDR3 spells CSASMQGSFSAEQFF. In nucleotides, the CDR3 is TGCAGTGCTAGTATGCAGGGGTCGTTCAGCGCTGAGCAGTTCTTC.

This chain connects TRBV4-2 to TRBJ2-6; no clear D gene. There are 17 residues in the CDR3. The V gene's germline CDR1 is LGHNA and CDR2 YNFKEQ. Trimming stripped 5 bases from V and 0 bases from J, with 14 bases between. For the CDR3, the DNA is TGTGCCAGCAGCAGTAGGACGGATAGCTCTGGGGCCAACGTCCTGACTTTC. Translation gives CASSSRTDSSGANVLTF.

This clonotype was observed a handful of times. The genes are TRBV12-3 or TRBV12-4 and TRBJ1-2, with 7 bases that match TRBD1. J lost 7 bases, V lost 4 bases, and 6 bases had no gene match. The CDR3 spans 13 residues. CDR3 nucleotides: TGTGCCAGCAGTTCAGGGGGATTGGGTGGCTACACCTTC. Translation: CASSSGGLGGYTF.

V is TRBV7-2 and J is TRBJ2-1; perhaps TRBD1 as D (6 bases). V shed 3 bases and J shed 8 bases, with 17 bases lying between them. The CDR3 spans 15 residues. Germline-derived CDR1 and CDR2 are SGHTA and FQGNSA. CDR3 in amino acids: CASSFRRGGSDEQFF. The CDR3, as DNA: TGTGCCAGCAGCTTTCGCAGGGGCGGTTCGGATGAGCAGTTCTTC.

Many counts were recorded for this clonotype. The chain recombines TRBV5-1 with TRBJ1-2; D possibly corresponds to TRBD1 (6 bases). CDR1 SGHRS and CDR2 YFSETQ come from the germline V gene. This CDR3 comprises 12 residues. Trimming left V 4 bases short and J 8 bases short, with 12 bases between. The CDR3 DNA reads TGCGCCAGCAGCCCTAACGGGGGCGGCTACACCTTC. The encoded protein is CASSPNGGGYTF. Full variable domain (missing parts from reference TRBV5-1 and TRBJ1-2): KAGVTQTPRYLIKTRGQQVTLSCSPISGHRSVSWYQQTPGQGLQFLFEYFSETQRNKGNFPGRFSGRQFSNSRSEMNVSTLELGDSALYLCASSPNGGGYTFGSGTRLTVV.

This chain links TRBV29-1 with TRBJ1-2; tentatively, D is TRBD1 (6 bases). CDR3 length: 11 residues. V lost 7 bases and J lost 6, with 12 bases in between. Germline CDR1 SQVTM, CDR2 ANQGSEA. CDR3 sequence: CSAQTGDGYTF. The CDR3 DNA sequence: TGCAGCGCCCAGACAGGTGATGGCTACACCTTC.

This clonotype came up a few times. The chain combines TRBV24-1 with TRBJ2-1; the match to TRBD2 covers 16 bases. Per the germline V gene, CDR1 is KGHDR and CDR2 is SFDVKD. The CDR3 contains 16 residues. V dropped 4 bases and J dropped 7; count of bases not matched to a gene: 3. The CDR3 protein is CATSDPGLAGGNEQFF. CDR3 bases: TGTGCCACCAGTGACCCGGGACTAGCGGGGGGGAATGAGCAGTTCTTC.

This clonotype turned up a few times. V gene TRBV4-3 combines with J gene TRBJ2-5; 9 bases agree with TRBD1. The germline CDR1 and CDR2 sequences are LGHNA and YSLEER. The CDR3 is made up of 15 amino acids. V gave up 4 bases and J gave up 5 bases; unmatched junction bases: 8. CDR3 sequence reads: CASSREHRGHETQYF. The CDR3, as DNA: TGCGCCAGCAGCCGCGAACACAGGGGGCATGAGACCCAGTACTTC.

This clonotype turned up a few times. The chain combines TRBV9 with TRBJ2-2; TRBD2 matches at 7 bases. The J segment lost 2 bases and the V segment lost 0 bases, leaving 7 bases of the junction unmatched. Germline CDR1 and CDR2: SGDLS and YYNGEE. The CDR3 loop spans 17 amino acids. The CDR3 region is CASSVVLGRDNTGELFF. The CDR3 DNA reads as TGTGCCAGCAGCGTAGTCCTGGGGAGGGACAACACCGGGGAGCTGTTTTTT.

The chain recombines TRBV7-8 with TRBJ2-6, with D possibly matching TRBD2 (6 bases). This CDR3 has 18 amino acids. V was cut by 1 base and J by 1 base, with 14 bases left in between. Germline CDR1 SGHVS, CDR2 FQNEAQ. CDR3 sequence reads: CASSLVAGRLSGANVLTF. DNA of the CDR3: TGTGCCAGCAGCTTAGTGGCGGGGCGCCTATCTGGGGCCAACGTCCTGACTTTC.